The present TCR beta chain was sequenced within a study of Graves' ophthalmopathy and Graves' hyperthyroidism. Findings and caveats of the study: Blood samples also showed most expanded thyroid clonotypes exceeding 0.001 frequency. As the model predicted ophthalmopathy progression, it achieved a sensitivity of 65% to 71% and a specificity of 72.22%.

As the starting material, around 10 ml of fresh peripheral blood yielded the PBMCs. Comment on this clonotype: Its antigen remains unidentified.

Amplified TCR beta CDR3 regions were obtained using RNA transcripts as template. The library came from an HTBI-primed first-round RT-PCR and a second-round multiplex PCR. MiXCR, run by TCRdb on the multiplex PCR reads, gives a single entry per CDR3 protein. The data show about 390,000 distinct CDR3 sequences, over 15% seen once. Deletions cut 2 bases from V and 0 bases from J, with 17 bases between. The CDR3 loop spans 19 amino acids. The germline gives CDR1 MNHEY, CDR2 SVGEGT. This sequence joins TRBV6-2 or TRBV6-3 and TRBJ2-6, with D unresolved. Sample: peripheral blood. The TCR comes from a woman between 18 and 29 years old with stable Graves' hyperthyroidism. CDR3 DNA: TGTGCCAGCAGTTACCCGGCCGGCAGAGCAAGCTCTGGGGCCAACGTCCTGACTTTC. Translating it yields CASSYPAGRASSGANVLTF.